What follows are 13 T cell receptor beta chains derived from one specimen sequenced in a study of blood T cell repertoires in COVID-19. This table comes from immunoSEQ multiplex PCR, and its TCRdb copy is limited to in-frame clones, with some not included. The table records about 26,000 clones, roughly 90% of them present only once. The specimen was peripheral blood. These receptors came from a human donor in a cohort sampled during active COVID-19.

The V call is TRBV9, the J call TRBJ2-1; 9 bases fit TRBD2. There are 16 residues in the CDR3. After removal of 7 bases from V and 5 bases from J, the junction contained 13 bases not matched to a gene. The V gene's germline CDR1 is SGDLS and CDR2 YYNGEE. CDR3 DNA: TGTGCCAGCTTGACTAGCGGAGACCTTGAACACAATGAGCAGTTCTTC. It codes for CASLTSGDLEHNEQFF.

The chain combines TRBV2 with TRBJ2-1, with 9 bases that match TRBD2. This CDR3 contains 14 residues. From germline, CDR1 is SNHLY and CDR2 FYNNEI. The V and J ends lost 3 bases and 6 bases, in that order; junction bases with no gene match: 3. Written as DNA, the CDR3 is TGTGCCAGCAGTGATCCGCGGGGGGGCAATGAGCAGTTCTTC. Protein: CASSDPRGGNEQFF.

The CDR3 is CASSFQGEEGYTF. CDR3 nucleotides: TGTGCCAGCAGCTTCCAGGGGGAAGAGGGCTACACCTTC. This rearrangement joins TRBV7-9 to TRBJ1-2; 7 nucleotides line up with TRBD1. The CDR3 totals 13 residues. Trimming took 3 bases from V and 8 from J; bases not matched to a gene: 6. From germline, CDR1 is SEHNR and CDR2 FQNEAQ (reference sequence).

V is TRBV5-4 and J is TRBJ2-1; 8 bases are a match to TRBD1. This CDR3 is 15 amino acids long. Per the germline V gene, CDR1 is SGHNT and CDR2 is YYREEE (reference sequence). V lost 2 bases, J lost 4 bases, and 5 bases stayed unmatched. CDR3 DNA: TGTGCCAGCAGCTTAGTTACAGGGGGTTACAATGAGCAGTTCTTC. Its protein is CASSLVTGGYNEQFF.

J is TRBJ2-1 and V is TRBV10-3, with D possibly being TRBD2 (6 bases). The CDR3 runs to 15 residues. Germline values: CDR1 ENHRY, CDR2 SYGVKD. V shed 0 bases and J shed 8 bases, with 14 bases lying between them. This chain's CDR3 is CAISESSSVLDEQFF. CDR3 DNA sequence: TGTGCCATCAGTGAGTCCTCTAGCGTGCTCGATGAGCAGTTCTTC.

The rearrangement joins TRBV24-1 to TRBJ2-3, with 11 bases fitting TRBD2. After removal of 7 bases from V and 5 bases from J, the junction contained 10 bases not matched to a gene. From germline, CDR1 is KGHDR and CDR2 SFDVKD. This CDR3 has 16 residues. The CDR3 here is CATSWDGTSGLDTQYF. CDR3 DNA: TGTGCCACCAGCTGGGACGGGACTAGCGGTTTAGATACGCAGTATTTT.

CDR3 loop: CASTRDRGIYGYTF. Written as DNA, the CDR3 is TGTGCCAGTACAAGGGACAGGGGGATCTATGGCTACACCTTC. V is TRBV6-5 and J is TRBJ1-2; 11 bases are shared with TRBD1. Germline V lookup: CDR1 MNHEY, CDR2 SVGAGI. The V segment lost 9 bases and the J segment 4 bases; nucleotides outside the gene matches: 7. CDR3 length equals 14 residues.

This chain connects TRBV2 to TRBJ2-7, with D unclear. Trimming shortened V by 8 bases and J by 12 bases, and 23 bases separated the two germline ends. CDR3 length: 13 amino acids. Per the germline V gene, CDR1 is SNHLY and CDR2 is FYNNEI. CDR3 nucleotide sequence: TGTGCCAGCTCATGGTCGAGAGGCAACCGGCCGTACTTC. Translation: CASSWSRGNRPYF.

Here the CDR3 reads CASNRAGGGPYEQYF. CDR3 DNA: TGTGCCAGCAACCGGGCAGGAGGTGGTCCCTACGAGCAGTACTTC. The rearrangement uses TRBV28 and TRBJ2-7, with D tentatively TRBD2 (5 bases). CDR1 and CDR2 (germline): MDHEN, SYDVKM. The CDR3 totals 15 residues. V shed 7 bases and J shed 2 bases, with 18 bases lying between them.

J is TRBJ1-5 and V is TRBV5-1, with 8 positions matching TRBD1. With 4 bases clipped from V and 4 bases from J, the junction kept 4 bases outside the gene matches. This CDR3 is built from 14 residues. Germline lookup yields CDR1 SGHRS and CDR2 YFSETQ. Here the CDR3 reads CASSLGQENQPQHF. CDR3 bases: TGCGCCAGCAGCCTGGGACAGGAAAATCAGCCCCAGCATTTT.

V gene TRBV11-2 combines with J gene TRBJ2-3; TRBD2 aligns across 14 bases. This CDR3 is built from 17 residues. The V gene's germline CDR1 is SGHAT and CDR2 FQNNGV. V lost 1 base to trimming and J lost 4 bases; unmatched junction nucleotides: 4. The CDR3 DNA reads TGTGCCAGCAGCTTAGCGGGGACTAGCGGGAGATCAGATACGCAGTATTTT. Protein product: CASSLAGTSGRSDTQYF.

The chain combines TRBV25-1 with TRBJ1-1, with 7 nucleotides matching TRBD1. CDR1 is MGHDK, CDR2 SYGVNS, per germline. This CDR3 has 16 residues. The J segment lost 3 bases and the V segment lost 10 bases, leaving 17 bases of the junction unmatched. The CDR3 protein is CANSGGRVPFDTEAFF. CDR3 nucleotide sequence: TGTGCCAACTCAGGGGGGCGAGTTCCCTTTGACACTGAAGCTTTCTTT.

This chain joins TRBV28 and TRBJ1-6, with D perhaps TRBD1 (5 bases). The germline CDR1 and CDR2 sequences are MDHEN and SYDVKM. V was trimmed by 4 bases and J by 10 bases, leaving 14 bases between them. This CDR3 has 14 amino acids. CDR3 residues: CASSYGQSSSPLHF. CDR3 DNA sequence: TGTGCCAGCAGTTACGGACAAAGCTCGTCACCCCTCCACTTT.